This TCR beta chain was identified during a study of blood T cells in healthy people across ages. This clonotype was counted only a few times. Its specificity is not known. Donors were systemically healthy Caucasian individuals from Russia aged 6 to 90 years. The CDR3 sequence is 16 residues long. Trimming took off 0 bases at V and 0 bases at J, with 11 bases between the two ends. In germline, CDR1 is SGHTA, CDR2 FQGTGA. Study-wide findings and caveats: Whereas aged donors had fewer naive CD4+ cells, long-lived donors had more of them and higher diversity.

Through a sample-barcoded 5' primer and a J-beta primer mix, a second PCR was run for 7 to 11 cycles. Each cDNA molecule was tagged by a template-switch adaptor that had 12 random nucleotides. TCRdb itself ran the 5' RACE reads through MiXCR, one entry per CDR3 protein. The sample records over 600,000 distinct CDR3 sequences, over 20% being singletons. The rearrangement links TRBV7-3 to TRBJ1-1; D not resolved. This TCR derives from a man aged 70 or older in good health. The source material was blood. For the CDR3, the DNA is TGTGCCAGCAGCTTAACCGGTTGGAGCATGAACACTGAAGCTTTCTTT. This codes for CASSLTGWSMNTEAFF.